Below are 4 T cell receptor beta chains sequenced from a single sample in a study of graft-versus-host responses after intestinal transplantation. The antigens these receptors bind are not known. Repertoires were generated with immunoSEQ multiplex PCR, while TCRdb's copy carries only in-frame clones and drops some. The sample has 90,000 to 150,000 clones, around 95% seen once. Sequencing was performed on unstimulated CD8+ T cells sorted from spleen or lymph node cells, taken before intestinal transplant. Receptors were obtained from a human donor who received an intestinal transplant.

Written as DNA, the CDR3 is TGTGCTGCGGGCCGAGGAACTGAAGCTTTCTTT. The encoded protein is CAAGRGTEAFF. The chain combines TRBV28 with TRBJ1-1; D is unclear. The CDR3 sequence is 11 residues long. CDR1 is MDHEN, CDR2 SYDVKM, per germline.

J is TRBJ2-1 and V is TRBV7-6; 11 nucleotides agree with TRBD2. The CDR3 is made up of 17 amino acids. V gave up 5 bases and J gave up 7 bases; unmatched junction bases: 13. Germline lookup yields CDR1 SGHVS and CDR2 FNYEAQ. Here the CDR3 reads CASSNYFFGTSGNEQFF. DNA for the CDR3: TGTGCCAGCAGCAATTATTTCTTCGGGACTAGCGGAAATGAGCAGTTCTTC.

The V gene is TRBV18, the J gene TRBJ1-3, with 7 bases that match TRBD1. Germline values: CDR1 KGHSH, CDR2 LQKENI. The V and J ends lost 5 bases and 0 bases, in that order; junction bases with no gene match: 4. The CDR3 sequence is 15 residues long. CDR3 amino acids: CASSRRGHSGNTIYF. CDR3 DNA sequence: TGTGCCAGCTCAAGAAGGGGGCACTCTGGAAACACCATATATTTT. The full variable domain, rest sourced from reference TRBV18 and TRBJ1-3, is NAGVMQNPRHLVRRRGQEARLRCSPMKGHSHVYWYRQLPEEGLKFMVYLQKENIIDESGMPKERFSAEFPKEGPSILRIQQVVRGDSAAYFCASSRRGHSGNTIYFGEGSWLTVV.

CDR3 region: CASSSGGIQETQYF. The CDR3 bases are TGTGCCAGCTCGTCGGGAGGGATCCAAGAGACCCAGTACTTC. The rearrangement joins TRBV9 to TRBJ2-5; 8 bases are a match to TRBD2. Germline CDR1 SGDLS, CDR2 YYNGEE. J gave up 1 base and V 7 bases, and 6 bases lay outside the gene matches. The CDR3 spans 14 residues.